The sequence of this T cell receptor beta chain was determined in a study of cytomegalovirus exposure and HLA in healthy donors. Study-wide points: In a later analysis, TCR beta V- and J-gene trimming was associated with a missense DCLRE1C variant. Researchers had no immune exposure information except CMV serostatus available. Presence/absence analyses took donor sequencing depth as roughly uniform.

The V gene lost 0 bases and the J gene lost 5 bases, with 11 bases spanning the gap. CDR1 SGHRS and CDR2 YFSETQ come from the germline V gene. The CDR3 is 15 residues long. It was healthy bone marrow donors who served as donors. With 60 Vbeta and 13 Jbeta primers, the PCR was carried out. The data were produced by immunoSEQ multiplex PCR, yet TCRdb's version contains in-frame clones alone and is incomplete. Counted here are 150,000 to 200,000 clones, approximately 80% occurring once; the ten biggest clones make up around 2%. On this clone itself: Antigen specificity is unknown.

The chain recombines TRBV5-1 with TRBJ2-2, with unresolved D. This clonotype was sampled from a woman aged 18-30 years in good health and CMV-seropositive. Source material: PBMCs. DNA of the CDR3: TGCGCCAGCAGCTTGGAAGCGAGACTTACCGGGGAGCTGTTTTTT. Translation gives CASSLEARLTGELFF. Variable domain in full (rest from reference TRBV5-1 and TRBJ2-2): KAGVTQTPRYLIKTRGQQVTLSCSPISGHRSVSWYQQTPGQGLQFLFEYFSETQRNKGNFPGRFSGRQFSNSRSEMNVSTLELGDSALYLCASSLEARLTGELFFGEGSRLTVL.